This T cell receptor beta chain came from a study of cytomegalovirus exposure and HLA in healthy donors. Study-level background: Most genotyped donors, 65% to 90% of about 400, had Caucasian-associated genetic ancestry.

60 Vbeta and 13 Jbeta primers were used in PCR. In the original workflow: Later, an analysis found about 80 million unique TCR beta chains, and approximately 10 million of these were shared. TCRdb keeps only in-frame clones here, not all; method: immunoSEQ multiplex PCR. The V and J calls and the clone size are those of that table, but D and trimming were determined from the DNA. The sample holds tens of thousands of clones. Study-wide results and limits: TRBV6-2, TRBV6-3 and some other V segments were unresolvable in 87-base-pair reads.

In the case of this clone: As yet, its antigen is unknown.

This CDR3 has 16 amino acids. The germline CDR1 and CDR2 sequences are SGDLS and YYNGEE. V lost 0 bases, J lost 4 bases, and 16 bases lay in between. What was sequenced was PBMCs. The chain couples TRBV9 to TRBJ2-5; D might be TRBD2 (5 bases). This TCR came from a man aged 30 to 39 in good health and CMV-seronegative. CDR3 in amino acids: CASSVATRGSLETQYF. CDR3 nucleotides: TGTGCCAGCAGCGTAGCCACCCGAGGGTCCTTAGAGACCCAGTACTTC.